In this sample, the clone carrying this T cell receptor (beta chain) turned up a few times. No antigen is known for it. The library was made from cDNA and included unique molecular identifiers. The source material, roughly 0.9 to 11 million T cells, gave rise to roughly 0.5 million cDNA molecules. Via MiXCR, TCRdb re-called the PCR reads, giving one row per CDR3 protein. The sample lists approximately 690,000 distinct CDR3 sequences; 55% to 60% were seen once. The length of the CDR3 is 11 residues. V dropped 4 bases and J dropped 5 bases, with 4 bases sitting between them. The V gene's germline CDR1 is SGHRS and CDR2 YFSETQ. This sample was included in a study of post-analysis software for immune sequencing data. Study conclusions and caveats: Higher frequency in patients than in controls was seen for roughly five TRBV segments, with TRBV5-6, TRBV5-1 and TRBV20-1 among them. There was significantly lower normalized Chao1 diversity in multiple sclerosis patients than in controls.

The clonotype comes from a girl between 2 and 10 years old with multiple sclerosis. The chain carries TRBV5-1 and TRBJ2-1, with no clear D. Source material: blood. CDR3 region: CASSADNEQFF. DNA for the CDR3: TGCGCCAGCAGCGCGGACAATGAGCAGTTCTTC.